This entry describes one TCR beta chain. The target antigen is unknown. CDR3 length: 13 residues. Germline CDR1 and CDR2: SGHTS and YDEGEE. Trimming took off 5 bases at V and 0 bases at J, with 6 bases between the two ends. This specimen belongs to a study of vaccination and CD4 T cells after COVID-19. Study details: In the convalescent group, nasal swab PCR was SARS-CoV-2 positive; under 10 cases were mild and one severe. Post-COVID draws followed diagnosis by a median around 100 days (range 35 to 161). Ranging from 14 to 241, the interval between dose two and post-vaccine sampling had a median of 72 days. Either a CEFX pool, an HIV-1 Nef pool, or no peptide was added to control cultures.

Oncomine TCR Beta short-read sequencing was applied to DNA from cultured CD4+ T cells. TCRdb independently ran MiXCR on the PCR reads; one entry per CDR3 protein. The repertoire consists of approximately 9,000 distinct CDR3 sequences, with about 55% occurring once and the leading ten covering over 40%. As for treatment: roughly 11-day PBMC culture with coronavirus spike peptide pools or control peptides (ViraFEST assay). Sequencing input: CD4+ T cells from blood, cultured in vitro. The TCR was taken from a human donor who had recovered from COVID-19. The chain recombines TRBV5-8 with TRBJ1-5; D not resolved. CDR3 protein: CASSASSNQPQHF. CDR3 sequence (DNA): TGTGCCAGCAGTGCCAGTAGCAATCAGCCCCAGCATTTT.